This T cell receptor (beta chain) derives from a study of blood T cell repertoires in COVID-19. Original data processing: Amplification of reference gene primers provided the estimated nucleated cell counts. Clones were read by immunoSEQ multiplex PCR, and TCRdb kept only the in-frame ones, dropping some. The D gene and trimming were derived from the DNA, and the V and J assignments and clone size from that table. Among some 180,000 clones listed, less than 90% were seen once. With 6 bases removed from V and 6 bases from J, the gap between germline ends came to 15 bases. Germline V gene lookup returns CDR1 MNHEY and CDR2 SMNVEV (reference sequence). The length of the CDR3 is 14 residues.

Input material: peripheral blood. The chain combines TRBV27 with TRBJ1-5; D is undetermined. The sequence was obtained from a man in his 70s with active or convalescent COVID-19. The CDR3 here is CASSREGFGQPQHF. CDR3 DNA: TGTGCCAGCAGCCGGGAGGGTTTTGGTCAGCCCCAGCATTTT.